Below are 15 T cell receptor beta chains sequenced from a single sample in a study of OX40 agonist ivuxolimab in advanced cancers. The data were produced by immunoSEQ multiplex PCR, yet TCRdb's version contains in-frame clones alone and is incomplete. Here the sample spans tens of thousands of clones, 79% being singletons. This specimen consisted of CD4+ or CD8+ T cells sorted from blood, obtained in a trial of the OX40 agonist ivuxolimab. Receptor source: an adult with an advanced solid tumor such as melanoma, head and neck, liver or kidney cancer.

This chain uses TRBV9 with TRBJ2-7; D possibly uses TRBD1 or TRBD2 (5 bases each). The CDR3 is made up of 16 amino acids. Germline V CDR1 and CDR2: SGDLS, YYNGEE. Trimming cost V 0 bases and J 7 bases, with 20 bases left between them. CDR3 amino acids: CASSVGPRDPTREQYF. The CDR3 bases are TGTGCCAGCAGCGTAGGACCCCGGGACCCTACGCGAGAGCAGTACTTC.

The chain is built from TRBV5-1 and TRBJ1-2; no definite D call. CDR3 length: 13 residues. Germline-derived CDR1 and CDR2 are SGHRS and YFSETQ. V was clipped by 3 bases and J by 5 bases, with 11 bases between them. CDR3 amino acids: CASSSDYGYGYTF. CDR3 DNA sequence: TGCGCCAGCAGCTCCGACTATGGTTATGGCTACACCTTC.

This clone was observed a single time. V usage is TRBV18 and J usage is TRBJ2-2, with D possibly being TRBD1 (5 bases). Trimming took off 5 bases at V and 3 bases at J, with 13 bases between the two ends. CDR3 length: 15 amino acids. The germline V gene has CDR1 KGHSH and CDR2 LQKENI. The CDR3 loop reads CASSDATGYTGELFF. DNA of the CDR3: TGTGCCAGCTCAGACGCCACAGGCTACACCGGGGAGCTGTTTTTT.

The chain has TRBV27 and TRBJ2-5; 13 bases are shared with TRBD2. Germline V gene lookup returns CDR1 MNHEY and CDR2 SMNVEV (reference sequence). There are 17 residues in the CDR3. Trimming took 4 bases from V and 1 from J; bases not matched to a gene: 6. The CDR3 DNA sequence: TGTGCCAGCAGTTCACCGGGACTAGCGGGGCTCCAAGAGACCCAGTACTTC. Its protein product is CASSSPGLAGLQETQYF.

The table lists this clone with a count of one. V usage is TRBV19 and J usage is TRBJ2-1; the D is unclear. This CDR3 contains 10 residues. Germline assignment: CDR1 LNHDA and CDR2 SQIVND (reference sequence). Trimming cost V 8 bases and J 6 bases, with 5 bases left between them. CDR3 residues: CASSANEQFF. CDR3 coding DNA: TGTGCCAGTTCGGCCAATGAGCAGTTCTTC.

This chain uses TRBV19 with TRBJ1-1; D is perhaps TRBD1 (5 bases). CDR3 length equals 13 residues. Germline lookup yields CDR1 LNHDA and CDR2 SQIVND (reference sequence). V gave up 3 bases and J gave up 5 bases, with 10 bases separating them. CDR3 in amino acids: CASSIQGWTEAFF. DNA for the CDR3: TGTGCCAGTAGTATCCAGGGATGGACTGAAGCTTTCTTT.

This chain connects TRBV19 to TRBJ2-3; D uncertain. Germline V gene sequence: CDR1 LNHDA, CDR2 SQIVND (reference sequence). Trimming left V 4 bases short and J 2 bases short, with 10 bases between. The CDR3 sequence is 14 residues long. CDR3 nucleotide sequence: TGTGCCAGTAGTACCCGATTCTACACAGATACGCAGTATTTT. Encoded protein: CASSTRFYTDTQYF.

CDR3 sequence: CASSRLTRGNYGYTF. The CDR3 bases are TGTGCCAGCAGCCGATTAACGCGGGGGAACTATGGCTACACCTTC. V usage is TRBV9 and J usage is TRBJ1-2; possible D gene TRBD1, 5 bases. V was trimmed by 4 bases and J by 2 bases, leaving 15 bases between them. Germline-derived CDR1 and CDR2 are SGDLS and YYNGEE. The CDR3 loop spans 15 amino acids. Complete variable domain (other parts from reference TRBV9 and TRBJ1-2): DSGVTQTPKHLITATGQRVTLRCSPRSGDLSVYWYQQSLDQGLQFLIQYYNGEERAKGNILERFSAQQFPDLHSELNLSSLELGDSALYFCASSRLTRGNYGYTFGSGTRLTVV.

This chain joins TRBV19 and TRBJ1-1, with a tentative D call TRBD1 (6 bases). V gave up 8 bases and J gave up 0 bases, with 10 bases separating them. From germline, CDR1 is LNHDA and CDR2 SQIVND (reference sequence). CDR3 size: 13 residues. The CDR3 here is CASSGTLNTEAFF. The CDR3 region has the DNA TGTGCCAGTTCCGGGACACTGAACACTGAAGCTTTCTTT.

This chain joins TRBV5-8 and TRBJ1-1; D not certain. The CDR3 contains 16 residues. Trimming cost V 4 bases and J 4 bases, with 20 bases left between them. Germline V lookup: CDR1 SGHTS, CDR2 YDEGEE. In nucleotides, the CDR3 is TGTGCCAGCAGCCTCCTTCGTGGATCCGGCATCACTGAAGCTTTCTTT. The encoded protein is CASSLLRGSGITEAFF.

The CDR3 protein is CASSFTKGQGADYGYTF. CDR3 nucleotides: TGTGCCAGCAGCTTCACTAAGGGACAGGGGGCGGACTATGGCTACACCTTC. The V gene is TRBV9, the J gene TRBJ1-2; 12 nucleotides align to TRBD1. The germline V gene has CDR1 SGDLS and CDR2 YYNGEE. This CDR3 is 17 amino acids long. Trimming at V came to 4 bases and at J to 3 bases, leaving 10 bases not matched to a gene.

This clone was seen a handful of times. The chain carries TRBV28 and TRBJ1-5, with D unresolved. The CDR3 consists of 15 residues. Trimming left V 2 bases short and J 1 base short, with 9 bases between. Germline V lookup: CDR1 MDHEN, CDR2 SYDVKM. The DNA for the CDR3 is TGTGCCAGCAGTTTAACAGTTGGGAGCAATCAGCCCCAGCATTTT. Translating gives CASSLTVGSNQPQHF.

The chain couples TRBV11-2 to TRBJ2-1; D not certain. This CDR3 is 17 amino acids long. V was pared by 0 bases and J by 2 bases, with 14 bases between. Germline lookup yields CDR1 SGHAT and CDR2 FQNNGV. CDR3 sequence reads: CASSLDQFRSTYNEQFF. For the CDR3, the DNA is TGTGCCAGCAGCTTAGATCAATTCAGATCGACCTACAATGAGCAGTTCTTC.

This chain links TRBV5-1 with TRBJ2-3, with D possibly TRBD2 on 5 matching bases. Trimming took 0 bases from V and 5 from J, leaving 13 bases between them. Germline CDR1 and CDR2: SGHRS and YFSETQ. CDR3 length: 15 amino acids. The chain's CDR3 is CASSLEVGAEDTQYF. CDR3 in DNA: TGCGCCAGCAGCTTGGAAGTGGGAGCGGAAGATACGCAGTATTTT.

In its sample, this clone was seen a few times. The rearrangement uses TRBV5-6 and TRBJ1-1; D not resolved. V lost 0 bases, J lost 3 bases, and 9 bases lay in between. This CDR3 has 14 amino acids. CDR1 and CDR2 from the germline V gene are SGHDT and YYEEEE. The CDR3 coding sequence is TGTGCCAGCAGCTTGGACACTTACTACACTGAAGCTTTCTTT. Its protein is CASSLDTYYTEAFF.